This entry lists 16 T cell receptor beta chains sequenced from one sample in a study of shared clonotypes between healthy human individuals (dated by TCRdb to 2019 to 2021). The method behind the library was the immunoSEQ multiplex PCR assay. TCRdb carries this immuneACCESS record with in-frame sequences only. Its versions omit some clonotypes, under half of them owing to an unresolved V gene in the studies checked, with the rest unexplained. In all, the sample holds about 79,000 clones, and about 64% of those were seen once. The ten largest clones capture about 51% of the sample. Sequenced material: memory CD8+ T cells sorted from blood. The label giving this sample's cell subset or site can be read as: CD45RO+ cells pooled with CCR7-negative TemRA cells. The receptors come from a man younger than 40 in good health.

The chain uses TRBV9 and TRBJ2-1, with D possibly matching TRBD2 (7 bases). CDR3 length equals 16 residues. V lost 3 bases to trimming and J lost 7 bases, with 20 bases between them. The germline V gene has CDR1 SGDLS and CDR2 YYNGEE. CDR3 amino acids: CASSGSSPGGLNEQFF. The CDR3, as DNA: TGTGCCAGCAGCGGTAGTAGCCCCGGGGGGCTGAATGAGCAGTTCTTC.

The chain uses TRBV28 and TRBJ2-7; 10 bases line up with TRBD2. CDR1 and CDR2 from the germline V gene are MDHEN and SYDVKM. Germline trimming cut 5 bases from V and 3 bases from J; bases unmatched to any gene: 13. The CDR3 covers 17 residues. CDR3 amino acids: CASSRPIPGLARYEQYF. The CDR3 nucleotides are TGTGCCAGCAGTCGCCCTATCCCGGGACTAGCGCGCTACGAGCAGTACTTC.

In its sample, this clone is medium-sized. The V and J genes are TRBV6-4 and TRBJ2-3; 9 bases align to TRBD1. Germline V gene data show CDR1 as MRHNA and CDR2 as SNTAGT. The junction had 2 bases not matched to a gene; V was cut back by 6 bases and J by 1 base. This CDR3 spans 14 amino acids. The CDR3 here is CASSRQGGTDTQYF. Here the CDR3 DNA reads TGTGCCAGCAGCCGACAGGGGGGCACAGATACGCAGTATTTT.

The chain recombines TRBV28 with TRBJ2-1, with TRBD1 matching 7 bases. V shed 10 bases and J 4 bases; nucleotides not matched to a gene: 10. This CDR3 is built from 14 residues. The germline gives CDR1 MDHEN, CDR2 SYDVKM. CDR3 nucleotides: TGTGCCACCTTGATATGGACAGGATACAATGAGCAGTTCTTC. Translated, it gives CATLIWTGYNEQFF.

DNA of the CDR3: TGTGCCAGCAGCCTGCGGGAGCGCCAGATCACAGATACGCAGTATTTT. This translates into CASSLRERQITDTQYF. The chain uses TRBV11-2 and TRBJ2-3; TRBD2 matches 7 bases. The V gene's germline CDR1 is SGHAT and CDR2 FQNNGV. Trimming took 5 bases from V and 2 from J; bases not matched to a gene: 10. The CDR3 has 16 residues.

This sequence joins TRBV11-2 and TRBJ2-3, with D possibly TRBD1 on 6 matching bases. There are 14 residues in the CDR3. CDR1 and CDR2 from the germline V gene are SGHAT and FQNNGV. Trimming left V 0 bases short and J 6 bases short, with 10 bases between. As DNA, the CDR3 is TGTGCCAGCAGCTTAGACAGGGGTGCGGATACGCAGTATTTT. This encodes CASSLDRGADTQYF. The variable domain in full, with the rest retrieved from reference TRBV11-2 and TRBJ2-3, is EAGVAQSPRYKIIEKRQSVAFWCNPISGHATLYWYQQILGQGPKLLIQFQNNGVVDDSQLPKDRFSAERLKGVDSTLKIQPAKLEDSAVYLCASSLDRGADTQYFGPGTRLTVL.

The gene calls are TRBV27 and TRBJ2-5, with a weak D call TRBD1 (6 bases). CDR1 is MNHEY, CDR2 SMNVEV, per germline (reference sequence). The CDR3 totals 15 residues. Trimming pared 4 bases from V and 0 bases from J, leaving 12 bases between. CDR3 DNA: TGTGCCAGCAGTTCTAAGACAGGCTACCAAGAGACCCAGTACTTC. Translated, it gives CASSSKTGYQETQYF.

V and J are TRBV25-1 and TRBJ2-2; 12 nucleotides match TRBD2. Losses at the gene ends were 6 bases for V and 6 bases for J; bases not matched to a gene: 11. The CDR3 totals 17 residues. The germline CDR1 and CDR2 sequences are MGHDK and SYGVNS. The CDR3 is CASSVTSGSLLAGELFF. CDR3 bases: TGTGCCAGCAGCGTGACTAGCGGGAGTCTGTTAGCCGGGGAGCTGTTTTTT.

V is TRBV7-8 and J is TRBJ1-1; the match to TRBD1 covers 9 bases. Germline V gene data show CDR1 as SGHVS and CDR2 as FQNEAQ. V was pared by 5 bases and J by 2 bases, with 6 bases of the junction left unmatched. The CDR3 consists of 15 residues. The DNA of the CDR3 is TGTGCCAGCAGCCGCTACAGGGGGCTCAACACTGAAGCTTTCTTT. Residues: CASSRYRGLNTEAFF.

The rearrangement joins TRBV14 to TRBJ2-2; D remains unclear. The germline V gene encodes CDR1 SGHDN and CDR2 FVKESK. V lost 0 bases to trimming and J lost 2 bases, with 10 bases between them. The CDR3 is 16 residues long. The chain's CDR3 is CASSQEFGTNTGELFF. CDR3 nucleotides: TGTGCCAGCAGCCAAGAGTTTGGAACTAACACCGGGGAGCTGTTTTTT.

As concerns this clone: The sample contains more than one DNA sequence encoding this CDR3. The V gene is TRBV6-6, the J gene TRBJ2-7; no firm D call. This CDR3 is 12 amino acids long. V was shortened by 6 bases and J by 1 base, with 7 bases between the two germline ends. The V gene's germline CDR1 is MNHNY and CDR2 SVGAGI (reference sequence). The CDR3 protein is CASRSLSYEQYF. DNA of the CDR3: TGTGCCAGCAGATCCCTTTCCTACGAGCAGTACTTC.

V usage is TRBV4-3 and J usage is TRBJ1-3; TRBD1 is a possible D gene (6 bases). Germline V gene sequence: CDR1 LGHNA, CDR2 YSLEER. The CDR3 contains 16 residues. Trimming took off 4 bases at V and 0 bases at J, with 13 bases between the two ends. The CDR3 protein is CASSPQRDISGNTIYF. CDR3 sequence (DNA): TGCGCCAGCAGCCCTCAGCGGGACATCTCTGGAAACACCATATATTTT.

The chain joins TRBV7-2 to TRBJ2-1, with D unresolved. The CDR3 contains 14 residues. Deletions cut 3 bases from V and 10 bases from J, with 16 bases between. CDR1 and CDR2 (germline): SGHTA, FQGNSA. CDR3 coding DNA: TGTGCCAGCAGCTTGACGAATCCTCTCACCGAGCAGTTCTTC. The encoded protein is CASSLTNPLTEQFF.

This chain uses TRBV4-1 with TRBJ1-4; D is unresolved. This CDR3 is 14 amino acids long. CDR1 and CDR2 (germline): MGHRA, YSYEKL. Trimming left V 7 bases short and J 0 bases short, with 9 bases between. The chain's CDR3 is CASTRGATNEKLFF. Here the CDR3 DNA reads TGCGCCAGCACTCGAGGAGCAACTAATGAAAAACTGTTTTTT.

The rearrangement joins TRBV30 to TRBJ2-7, with D possibly being TRBD2 (6 bases). The V end lost 0 bases, the J end lost 3 bases, and 9 bases lay between the germline ends. The V gene's germline CDR1 is GTSNPN and CDR2 SVGIG (reference sequence). This CDR3 has 13 residues. The CDR3 here is CAWSVGGNYEQYF. CDR3 nucleotide sequence: TGTGCCTGGAGTGTTGGGGGGAACTACGAGCAGTACTTC.

This clone was recorded a few times. V is TRBV18 and J is TRBJ2-1; 14 bases match TRBD2. With V trimmed by 4 bases and J by 2 bases, 10 bases remained unmatched. The CDR3 spans 19 residues. Germline CDR1 KGHSH, CDR2 LQKENI. The CDR3 is CASSLEGLAGVGPYNEQFF. The CDR3 coding sequence is TGTGCCAGCTCACTAGAGGGACTAGCGGGAGTGGGCCCCTACAATGAGCAGTTCTTC.